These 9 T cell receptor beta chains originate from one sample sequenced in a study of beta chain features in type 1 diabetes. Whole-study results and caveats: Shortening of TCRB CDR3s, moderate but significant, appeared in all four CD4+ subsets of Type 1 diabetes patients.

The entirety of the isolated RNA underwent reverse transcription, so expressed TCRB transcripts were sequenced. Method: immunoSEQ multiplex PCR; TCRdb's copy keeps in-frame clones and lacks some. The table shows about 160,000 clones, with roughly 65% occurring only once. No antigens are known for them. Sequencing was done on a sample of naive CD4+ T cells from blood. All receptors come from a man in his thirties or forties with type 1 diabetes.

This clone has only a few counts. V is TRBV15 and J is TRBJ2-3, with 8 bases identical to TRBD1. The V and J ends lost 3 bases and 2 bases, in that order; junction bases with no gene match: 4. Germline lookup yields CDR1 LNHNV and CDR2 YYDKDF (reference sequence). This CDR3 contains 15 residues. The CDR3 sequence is CATSRRTGTTDTQYF. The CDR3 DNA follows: TGTGCCACCAGCAGGCGGACAGGGACCACAGATACGCAGTATTTT.

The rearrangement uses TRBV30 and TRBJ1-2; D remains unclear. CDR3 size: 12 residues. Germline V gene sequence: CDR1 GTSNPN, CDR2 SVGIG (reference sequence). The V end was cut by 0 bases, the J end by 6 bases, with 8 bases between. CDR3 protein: CAWSVPRHGYTF. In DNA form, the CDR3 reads TGTGCCTGGAGTGTTCCACGCCATGGCTACACCTTC.

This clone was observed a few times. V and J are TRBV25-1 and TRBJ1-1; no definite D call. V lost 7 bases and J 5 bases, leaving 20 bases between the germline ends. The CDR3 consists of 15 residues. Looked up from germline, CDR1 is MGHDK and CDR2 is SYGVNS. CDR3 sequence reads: CASMLSGTPRTEAFF. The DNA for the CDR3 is TGTGCCAGCATGCTGTCCGGAACCCCTCGGACTGAAGCTTTCTTT.

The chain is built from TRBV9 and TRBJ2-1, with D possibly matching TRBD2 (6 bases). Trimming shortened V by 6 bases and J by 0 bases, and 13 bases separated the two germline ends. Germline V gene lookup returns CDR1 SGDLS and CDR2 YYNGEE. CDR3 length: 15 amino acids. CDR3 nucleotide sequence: TGTGCCAGCACCAAGGAGGGGAGCTCCTACAATGAGCAGTTCTTC. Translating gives CASTKEGSSYNEQFF.

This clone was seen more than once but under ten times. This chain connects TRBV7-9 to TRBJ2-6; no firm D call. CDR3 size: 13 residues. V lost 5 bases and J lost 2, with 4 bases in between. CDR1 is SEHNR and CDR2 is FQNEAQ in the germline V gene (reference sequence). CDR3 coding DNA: TGTGCCAGCAGCCAGACTGGGGCCAACGTCCTGACTTTC. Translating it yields CASSQTGANVLTF.

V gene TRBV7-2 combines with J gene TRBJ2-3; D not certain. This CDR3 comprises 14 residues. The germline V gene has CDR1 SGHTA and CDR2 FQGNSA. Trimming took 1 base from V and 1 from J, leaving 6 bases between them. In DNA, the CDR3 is TGTGCCAGCAGCTTAGTACGGGGCACAGATACGCAGTATTTT. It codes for CASSLVRGTDTQYF.

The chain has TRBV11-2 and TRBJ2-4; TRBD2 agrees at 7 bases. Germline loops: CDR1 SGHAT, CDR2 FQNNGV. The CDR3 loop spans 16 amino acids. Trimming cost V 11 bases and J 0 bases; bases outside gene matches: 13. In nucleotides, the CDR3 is TGTGCCGACTCGAGCTCTAGCGGCATAGCCAAAAACATTCAGTACTTC. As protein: CADSSSSGIAKNIQYF.

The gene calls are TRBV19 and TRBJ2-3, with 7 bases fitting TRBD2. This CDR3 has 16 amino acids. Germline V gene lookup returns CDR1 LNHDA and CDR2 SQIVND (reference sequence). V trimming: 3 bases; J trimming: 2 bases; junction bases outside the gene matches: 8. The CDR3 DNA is TGTGCCAGTAGTATGGACGGACTAGTCTCCACAGATACGCAGTATTTT. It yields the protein CASSMDGLVSTDTQYF. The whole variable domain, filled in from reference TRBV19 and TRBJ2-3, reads DGGITQSPKYLFRKEGQNVTLSCEQNLNHDAMYWYRQDPGQGLRLIYYSQIVNDFQKGDIAEGYSVSREKKESFPLTVTSAQKNPTAFYLCASSMDGLVSTDTQYFGPGTRLTVL.

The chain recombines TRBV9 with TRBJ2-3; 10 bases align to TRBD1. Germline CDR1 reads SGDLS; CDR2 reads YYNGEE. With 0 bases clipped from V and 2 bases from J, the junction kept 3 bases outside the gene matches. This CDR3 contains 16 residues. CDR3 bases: TGTGCCAGCAGCGTAGTAGGGACAGGGGTCACAGATACGCAGTATTTT. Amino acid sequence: CASSVVGTGVTDTQYF.